The clone carrying this T cell receptor beta chain was found a few times. The PCR used 60 Vbeta and 13 Jbeta primers. TCRdb's table, derived via immunoSEQ multiplex PCR, lists solely in-frame clones and lacks some. The repertoire consists of about 110,000 clones, with roughly 72% occurring once and the leading ten covering 7.8%. V shed 1 base and J 4 bases; nucleotides not matched to a gene: 5. Germline V CDR1 and CDR2: SGHAT, FQNNGV. This CDR3 contains 16 residues. This sample is drawn from a study of cytomegalovirus exposure and HLA in healthy donors. Whole-study context: Within the Caucasian-associated ancestry cluster were roughly 79% of the approximately 390 genotyped donors.

The TCR was taken from a man between 25 and 39 years old in good health and CMV-seronegative. Sequencing used PBMCs. This chain joins TRBV11-2 and TRBJ2-7; 12 bases line up with TRBD2. The CDR3 DNA reads TGTGCCAGCAGCTTAGCCGGACTAGCGGGAATATACGAGCAGTACTTC. As protein: CASSLAGLAGIYEQYF.